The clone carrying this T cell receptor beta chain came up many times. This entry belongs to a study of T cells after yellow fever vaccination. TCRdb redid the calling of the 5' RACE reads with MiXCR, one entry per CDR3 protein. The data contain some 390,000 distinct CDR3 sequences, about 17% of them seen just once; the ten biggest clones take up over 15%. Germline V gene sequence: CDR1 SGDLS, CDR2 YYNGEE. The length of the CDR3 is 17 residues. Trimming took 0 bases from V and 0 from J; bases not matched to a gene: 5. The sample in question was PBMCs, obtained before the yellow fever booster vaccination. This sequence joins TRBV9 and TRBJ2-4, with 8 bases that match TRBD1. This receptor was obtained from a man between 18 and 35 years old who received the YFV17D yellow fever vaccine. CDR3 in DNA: TGTGCCAGCAGCGTAGGGTCAGGGGGCCTAGCCAAAAACATTCAGTACTTC. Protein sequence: CASSVGSGGLAKNIQYF.